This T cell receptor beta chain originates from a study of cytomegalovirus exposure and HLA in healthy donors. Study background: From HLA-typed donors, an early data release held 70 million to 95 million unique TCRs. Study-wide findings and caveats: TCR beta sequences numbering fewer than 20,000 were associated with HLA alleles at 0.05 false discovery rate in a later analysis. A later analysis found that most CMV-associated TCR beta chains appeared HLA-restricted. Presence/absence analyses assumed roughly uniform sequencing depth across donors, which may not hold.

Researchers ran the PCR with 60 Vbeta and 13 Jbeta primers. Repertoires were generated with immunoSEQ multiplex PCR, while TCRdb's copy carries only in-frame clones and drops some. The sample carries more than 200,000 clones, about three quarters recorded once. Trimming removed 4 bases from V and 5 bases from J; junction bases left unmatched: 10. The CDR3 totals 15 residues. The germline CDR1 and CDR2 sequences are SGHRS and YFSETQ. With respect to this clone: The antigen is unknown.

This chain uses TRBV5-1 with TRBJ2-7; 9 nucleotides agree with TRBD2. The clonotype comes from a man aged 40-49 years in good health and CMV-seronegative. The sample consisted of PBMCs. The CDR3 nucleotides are TGCGCCAGCAGCCCCGGGACTAGCCCCCTGCACGAGCAGTACTTC. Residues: CASSPGTSPLHEQYF.